The clone carrying this T cell receptor (beta chain) has more than one count but fewer than ten. The sample comes from a study of siplizumab effects on memory and regulatory T cells. This CDR3 has 16 residues. In germline, CDR1 is SGHTA, CDR2 FQGNSA. The trim removed 5 bases at V and 1 base at J, leaving 4 bases unmatched. Method: immunoSEQ multiplex PCR; TCRdb's copy keeps in-frame clones and lacks some. The data show about 120,000 clones, approximately 92% seen once. The clonotype originates from a human donor in good health. J is TRBJ2-3 and V is TRBV7-2; TRBD2 matches at 12 bases. The specimen sequenced was non-Treg CD4+ T cells sorted from blood. The DNA of the CDR3 is TGTGCCAGCAGCGGACGACTAGCGGGGGGCACAGATACGCAGTATTTT. Amino acid sequence: CASSGRLAGGTDTQYF.